This T cell receptor (beta chain) came from a study of shared clonotypes between healthy human individuals. Study-wide points: Shared clonotypes: roughly 4.7% naive CD4, about 3.3% naive CD8, less than 2.5% memory CD4, about 0.4% memory CD8. Memory subsets generally showed lower estimated richness than naive subsets.

The material for each subset, its genomic DNA, was split evenly across several immunoSEQ plates. This table comes from immunoSEQ multiplex PCR, and its TCRdb copy is limited to in-frame clones, with some not included. The table records around 1.5 million clones, 95% to 99% of them present only once. This CDR3 comprises 22 residues. Germline values: CDR1 LNHDA, CDR2 SQIVND (reference sequence). After removal of 3 bases from V and 0 bases from J, the junction contained 18 bases not matched to a gene. With regard to this clone: Its antigen is not identified.

V is TRBV19 and J is TRBJ2-1; 12 nucleotides agree with TRBD2. The origin of this receptor is a young man in good health. Sequencing was done on a sample of naive CD4+ T cells sorted from blood. Sample subset: CD45RA+ positively selected. CDR3 protein: CASSMWSLGTSGLRSSYNEQFF. CDR3 sequence (DNA): TGTGCCAGTAGTATGTGGAGCTTGGGGACTAGCGGGCTAAGGAGCTCCTACAATGAGCAGTTCTTC.